The clone carrying this T cell receptor (beta chain) showed up many times. Its antigen is unknown. This sample is part of a study of T cell repertoires in cytomegalovirus infection. Study as a whole: The study used recently identified HLA-C-restricted and well-studied HLA-B-restricted CMV epitopes. Both CMV infection and a matching HLA type were indicated by public TCR beta signatures.

V was pared by 3 bases and J by 6 bases, with 8 bases of the junction left unmatched. Germline CDR1 is SGHTA and CDR2 is FQGNSA. CDR3 size: 14 residues. One entry per CDR3 protein results from TCRdb running MiXCR on the reads. The sample shows roughly 860,000 distinct CDR3 sequences, approximately 30% of them seen only once. The specimen comprised cultured CD8+ T cells from PBMCs, sampled from culture after CMV antigen stimulation. The TCR comes from a human donor in good health (CMV status not recorded). Some clones in this sample may be carry-over from other donors' samples. The chain couples TRBV7-2 to TRBJ2-7; 7 bases are shared with TRBD2. This CDR3 is CASSFGGSWSEQYF. In DNA, the CDR3 is TGTGCCAGCAGCTTCGGGGGGAGTTGGTCCGAGCAGTACTTC. The full variable domain, its missing parts supplied by reference TRBV7-2 and TRBJ2-7, is GAGVSQSPSNKVTEKGKDVELRCDPISGHTALYWYRQSLGQGLEFLIYFQGNSAPDKSGLPSDRFSAERTGGSVSTLTIQRTQQEDSAVYLCASSFGGSWSEQYFGPGTRLTVT.